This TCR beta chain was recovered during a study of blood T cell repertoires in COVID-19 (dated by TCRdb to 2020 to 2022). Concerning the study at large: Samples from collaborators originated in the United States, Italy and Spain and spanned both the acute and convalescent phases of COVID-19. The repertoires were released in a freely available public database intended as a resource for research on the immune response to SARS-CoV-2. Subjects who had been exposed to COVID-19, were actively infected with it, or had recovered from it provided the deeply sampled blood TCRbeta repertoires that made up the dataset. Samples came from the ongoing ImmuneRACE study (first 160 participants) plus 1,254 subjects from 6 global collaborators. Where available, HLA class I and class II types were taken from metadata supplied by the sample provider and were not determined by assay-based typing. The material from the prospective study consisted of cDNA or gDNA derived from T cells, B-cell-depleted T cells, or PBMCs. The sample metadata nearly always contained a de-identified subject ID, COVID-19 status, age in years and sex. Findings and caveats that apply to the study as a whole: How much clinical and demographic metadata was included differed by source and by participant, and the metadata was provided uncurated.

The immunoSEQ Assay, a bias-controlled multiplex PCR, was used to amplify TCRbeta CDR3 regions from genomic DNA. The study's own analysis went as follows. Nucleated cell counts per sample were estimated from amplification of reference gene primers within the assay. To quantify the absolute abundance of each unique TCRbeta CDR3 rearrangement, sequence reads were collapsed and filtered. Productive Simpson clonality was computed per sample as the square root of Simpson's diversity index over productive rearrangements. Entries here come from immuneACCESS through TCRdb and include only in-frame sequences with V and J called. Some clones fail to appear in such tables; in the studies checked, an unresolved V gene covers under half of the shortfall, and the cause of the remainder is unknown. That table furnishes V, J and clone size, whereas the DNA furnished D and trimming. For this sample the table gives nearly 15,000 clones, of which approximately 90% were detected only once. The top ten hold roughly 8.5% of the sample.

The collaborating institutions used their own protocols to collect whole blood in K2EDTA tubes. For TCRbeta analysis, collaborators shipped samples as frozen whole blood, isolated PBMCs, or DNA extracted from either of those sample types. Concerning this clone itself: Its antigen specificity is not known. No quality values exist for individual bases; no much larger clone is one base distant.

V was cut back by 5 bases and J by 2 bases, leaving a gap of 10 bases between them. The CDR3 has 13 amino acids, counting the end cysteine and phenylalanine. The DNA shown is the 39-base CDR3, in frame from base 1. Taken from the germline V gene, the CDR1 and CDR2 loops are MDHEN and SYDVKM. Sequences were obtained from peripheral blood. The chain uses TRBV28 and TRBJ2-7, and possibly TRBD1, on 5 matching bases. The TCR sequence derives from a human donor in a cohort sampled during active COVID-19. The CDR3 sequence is CASSPGPAYEQYF. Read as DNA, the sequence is TGTGCCAGCAGTCCAGGGCCCGCCTACGAGCAGTACTTC.